This T cell receptor beta chain was recorded in a study of blood T cell repertoires in COVID-19. Study-wide context: In each case, the material was cDNA or gDNA derived from T cells, B-cell-depleted T cells, or PBMCs.

Sequencing was performed with immunoSEQ multiplex PCR; in TCRdb, only in-frame clones are kept and a portion is missing. The sample consists of about 180,000 clones, about 87% of them appearing once. Per the germline V gene, CDR1 is LNHDA and CDR2 is SQIVND (reference sequence). Trimming took 1 base from V and 5 from J, leaving 14 bases between them. There are 16 residues in the CDR3. Enrolment of Seattle patients took place during active infection, and they were followed longitudinally. The sequence came from a woman aged 70-85 years with COVID-19, enrolled during active disease. Source material: peripheral blood. This chain joins TRBV19 and TRBJ2-2; tentatively, D is TRBD2 (6 bases). The CDR3: CASSIAPGARTGELFF. Written as DNA, the CDR3 is TGTGCCAGTAGTATAGCCCCGGGAGCAAGAACCGGGGAGCTGTTTTTT.